This TCR beta chain appears in the sequencing data of a study of T-cell reconstitution after alpha-beta-depleted transplantation in children. Findings of the study overall: Alpha-beta T cells present about two months after transplant were reported to originate from several hundred expanded graft clones. Day-60 TCRbeta diversity that was high in some patients was derived from surviving recipient T cells and thymic progenitors. T-cell counts and diversity at one year post-transplant came mainly from newly produced T cells.

Unique molecular identifiers were used in preparing the TCRbeta library. TCRdb called the PCR reads again in MiXCR, with one record for every CDR3 protein. The sample has some 450,000 distinct CDR3 sequences, around two fifths seen once. This clonotype was seen at least ten times. Its cognate antigen is unknown. The trim removed 0 bases at V and 5 bases at J, leaving 8 bases unmatched. From germline, CDR1 is LGHNA and CDR2 YNFKEQ. The CDR3 is 17 residues long. The chain uses TRBV4-2 and TRBJ2-1; TRBD2 aligns across 9 bases. The TCR comes from a girl aged 2 to 9 with aplastic anemia, due to receive a stem cell transplant. The source material was PBMCs, sampled before TCRalphabeta/CD19-depleted stem cell transplant. This chain's CDR3 is CASSQDSGGRAHNEQFF. CDR3 sequence (DNA): TGTGCCAGCAGCCAAGATAGCGGCGGGAGGGCCCACAATGAGCAGTTCTTC.